This T cell receptor beta chain was identified during a study of blood T cell repertoires in COVID-19 (dated by TCRdb to the early 2020s). Looking at the study overall: The collaborator samples originated in the United States, Italy and Spain and spanned the acute and convalescent phases of COVID-19. The material from the prospective study consisted of cDNA or gDNA derived from T cells, B-cell-depleted T cells, or PBMCs. Subjects who had been exposed to COVID-19, were actively infected with it, or had recovered from it provided the deeply sampled blood TCRbeta repertoires that made up the dataset. The repertoires were made available in a free public database intended to serve as a resource for research on the immune response to SARS-CoV-2. The samples were drawn from two sources: the first 160 participants of the ongoing ImmuneRACE study, and fewer than 1,500 subjects contributed by 6 global collaborators. Sample metadata almost always included a de-identified subject ID, COVID-19 status, age in years and sex. Where available, HLA class I and class II types were obtained from metadata supplied by the sample provider rather than from assay-based typing.

The immunoSEQ Assay, a bias-controlled multiplex PCR, was used to amplify TCRbeta CDR3 regions from genomic DNA. The authors processed their data as follows. Nucleated cell counts per sample were estimated from amplification of reference gene primers within the assay. To quantify the absolute abundance of each unique TCRbeta CDR3 rearrangement, sequence reads were collapsed and filtered. For each sample, productive Simpson clonality was calculated as the square root of Simpson's diversity index across productive rearrangements. TCRdb stores this immuneACCESS table with in-frame sequences only. Part of the clones is absent; in the studies checked, under half of the shortfall reflects unresolved V genes, and no reason is known for the rest. The DNA gave D and trimming, while V, J and clone size come from that table. The sample records around 140,000 clones, roughly 79% of which are singletons. The ten most abundant clones make up roughly 2% of the sample.

What the research found in general, with its limitations: How much clinical and demographic metadata was included differed by source and by participant, and the metadata was provided uncurated.

Collaborating institutions collected whole blood in K2EDTA tubes following their own protocols. For TCRbeta analysis, collaborators shipped samples as frozen whole blood, isolated PBMCs, or DNA extracted from either of those sample types. Comments on this clone: Its antigen specificity is not known. No base quality values were provided; no much bigger clone lies one nucleotide off.

At the junction V is shortened by 2 bases and J by 4 bases; bases outside the gene matches: 3. CDR3 length: 17 amino acids, cysteine to phenylalanine. Only the CDR3 DNA is retained, 51 bases long and in frame from the first base. CDR1 and CDR2 (KGHSH, LQKENI) derive from the germline V gene. This TCR was sampled from a woman aged 55-69 years with acute or convalescent COVID-19. The source material was peripheral blood. The rearrangement joined TRBV18 to TRBJ2-1; 15 bases in between match TRBD2. In nucleotides, the sequence is TGTGCCAGCTCACCAACGGGACTAGCGGGAGGTTACAATGAGCAGTTCTTC. This codes for CASSPTGLAGGYNEQFF.